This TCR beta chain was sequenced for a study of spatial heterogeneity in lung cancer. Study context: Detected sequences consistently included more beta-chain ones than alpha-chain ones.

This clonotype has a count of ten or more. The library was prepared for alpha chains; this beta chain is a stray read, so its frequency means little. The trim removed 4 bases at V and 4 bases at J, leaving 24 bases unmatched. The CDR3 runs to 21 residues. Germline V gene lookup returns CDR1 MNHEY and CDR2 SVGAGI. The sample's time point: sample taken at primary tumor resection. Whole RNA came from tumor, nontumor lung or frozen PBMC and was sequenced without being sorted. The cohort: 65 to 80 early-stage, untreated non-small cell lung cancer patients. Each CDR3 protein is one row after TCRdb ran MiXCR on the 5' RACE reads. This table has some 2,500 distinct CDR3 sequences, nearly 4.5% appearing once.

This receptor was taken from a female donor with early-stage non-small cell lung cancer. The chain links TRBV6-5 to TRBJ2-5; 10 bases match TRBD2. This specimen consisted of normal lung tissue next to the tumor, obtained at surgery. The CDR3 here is CASSSLDGASGGPQLRETQYF. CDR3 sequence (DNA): TGTGCCAGCAGTTCCCTAGACGGGGCTAGCGGGGGCCCCCAGCTTCGAGAGACCCAGTACTTC.